These T cell receptor beta chains were read from a single sample in a study of T-cell memory formation after mild COVID-19. MiXCR, run by TCRdb on the 5' RACE reads, gives a single entry per CDR3 protein. This table has approximately 210,000 distinct CDR3 sequences, approximately 30% appearing once. Source material: PBMCs or a T cell subset sorted from them (not recorded which). These receptors originate from an adult woman who had mild COVID-19 (a few samples of this study predate the infection). Cell type and time point are not known. CDR3s include the opening cysteine and the closing phenylalanine or tryptophan. A D gene is named only where the DNA matches it firmly. For some rows the clone size is stated as once, few or many, or as a class when expanded; others skip it.

v_gene	j_gene	d_gene	abundance	CDR3nt	CDR3aa
TRBV7-8	TRBJ2-7	-	few	TGTGCCAGCAGCTTAGAGAGAGCCTACGAGCAGTACTTC	CASSLERAYEQYF
TRBV7-9	TRBJ2-3	-	few	TGTGCCAGCATGGTGGGGCAAATAGATACGCAGTATTTT	CASMVGQIDTQYF
TRBV12-3/TRBV12-4	TRBJ2-7	TRBD2	-	TGTGCCAGCAGTCCCTCCTCCAGCGGGAGCTTCTACGAGCAGTACTTC	CASSPSSSGSFYEQYF
TRBV30	TRBJ1-1	-	-	TGTGCCTGGAGCGCCCAGACAGGCTTTGTGAACACTGAAGCTTTCTTT	CAWSAQTGFVNTEAFF
TRBV6-5	TRBJ2-3	-	few	TGTGCCAGCAGTTATTCTGTGGCAGATACGCAGTATTTT	CASSYSVADTQYF
TRBV27	TRBJ1-2	TRBD1	-	TGTGCCAGCAGTTTAACTCGACAGGGCTATGGCTACACCTTC	CASSLTRQGYGYTF
TRBV7-6	TRBJ2-1	-	few	TGTGCCAGCAGCCAGGGGCAGGGAGTTTTCTTC	CASSQGQGVFF
TRBV20-1	TRBJ2-3	TRBD2	-	TGCAGTGCTAGGGGGACTAGCGGAAAAGATACGCAGTATTTT	CSARGTSGKDTQYF
TRBV7-9	TRBJ1-1	-	-	TGTGCCAGCAGCTTAGGTTCATTAGGCAGGTCCCCTTCGGACACTGAAGCTTTCTTT	CASSLGSLGRSPSDTEAFF
TRBV7-2	TRBJ1-2	-	-	TGTGCCAGCAGCTTAGGGGGGGCGGTTGACTATGGCTACACCTTC	CASSLGGAVDYGYTF
TRBV7-9	TRBJ1-3	TRBD1	-	TGTGCCAGCAGCCGCGACAGGGGCTCTGGAAACACCATATATTTT	CASSRDRGSGNTIYF
TRBV20-1	TRBJ2-7	TRBD2	-	TGCAGTGCTAGAGATCTCCAGACTAGCGGGAGCCTTCGGGACGAGCAGTACTTC	CSARDLQTSGSLRDEQYF
TRBV12-3/TRBV12-4	TRBJ2-7	-	few	TGTGCCAGCAGTTTCGGCAACGCTTACGAGCAGTACTTC	CASSFGNAYEQYF
TRBV11-2	TRBJ1-5	-	-	TGTGCCAGCAGCTTAATAAGGCAGACGGGCAATCAGCCCCAGCATTTT	CASSLIRQTGNQPQHF
TRBV4-3	TRBJ1-6	-	few	TGCGCCAGCAGCCTGGGACGGTATAATTCACCCCTCCACTTT	CASSLGRYNSPLHF
TRBV6-5	TRBJ2-7	-	few	TGTGCCAGCAGTTACCCCGGACCGGGGTACGAGCAGTACTTC	CASSYPGPGYEQYF
TRBV7-9	TRBJ2-1	TRBD1	few	TGTGCCAGCAGCCACTTCTCCGGGACAGGGTCCTACAATGAGCAGTTCTTC	CASSHFSGTGSYNEQFF
TRBV11-3	TRBJ2-1	-	few	TGTGCCAGCAGCTTCTCTCTTTCCCGCGGGGCGGATGAGCAGTTCTTC	CASSFSLSRGADEQFF
TRBV4-1	TRBJ1-3	-	few	TGCGCCAGCAGCCAAGATGGAACAGCCCCTGGAAACACCATATATTTT	CASSQDGTAPGNTIYF
TRBV4-3	TRBJ1-5	TRBD1	-	TGCGCCAGCAGCCAAGACTGGACAGGGGGGCAGCCCCAGCATTTT	CASSQDWTGGQPQHF
TRBV7-6	TRBJ2-3	-	few	TGTGCCAGCAGCTTTGGCGGCGGGATCGGGAGCACAGATACGCAGTATTTT	CASSFGGGIGSTDTQYF
TRBV11-1	TRBJ2-1	TRBD1	-	TGTGCCAGCAGCCTCGACAGGGGGTCCCACAATGAGCAGTTCTTC	CASSLDRGSHNEQFF
TRBV15	TRBJ2-1	-	-	TGTGCCACCAGCGTGGACTGGATGAATGAGCAGTTCTTC	CATSVDWMNEQFF
TRBV19	TRBJ1-5	-	-	TGTGCCAGTAGTATAGGCCCCAATCAGCCCCAGCATTTT	CASSIGPNQPQHF
TRBV20-1	TRBJ1-1	-	few	TGCAGTGCTACGTTCAGCAGCCCTGACACTGAAGCTTTCTTT	CSATFSSPDTEAFF
TRBV19	TRBJ2-7	TRBD2	once	TGTGCCAGTAGTATGGCCCTAGCGGGAGGGCCTCTGGAGCAGTACTTC	CASSMALAGGPLEQYF
TRBV11-2	TRBJ2-7	TRBD1	-	TGTGCCAGCAGCTTCAGACCGGGACAGATAACCTACGAGCAGTACTTC	CASSFRPGQITYEQYF
TRBV3-1	TRBJ1-4	TRBD1	many	TGTGCCAGCAGCCAGTACAGGGGGCGTAATGAAAAACTGTTTTTT	CASSQYRGRNEKLFF
TRBV7-6	TRBJ2-7	-	-	TGTGCCAGCAGCCCACTCGACATGACTGACAACGAGCAGTACTTC	CASSPLDMTDNEQYF
TRBV7-8	TRBJ2-2	TRBD2	-	TGTGCCAGCAGCTTCGGGAGCGGGAGGAACACCGGGGAGCTGTTTTTT	CASSFGSGRNTGELFF
TRBV7-9	TRBJ2-3	-	-	TGTGCCAGCAGTTTAGAGCGGAGCTCCACAGATACGCAGTATTTT	CASSLERSSTDTQYF
TRBV2	TRBJ2-3	TRBD2	-	TGTGCCAGCCTCCTACTAGCGGAGTACACAGATACGCAGTATTTT	CASLLLAEYTDTQYF
TRBV4-2	TRBJ2-5	TRBD1	few	TGTGCCAGCAGCCCGACAGGGGGCTCCCAAGAGATCCAGTACTTC	CASSPTGGSQEIQYF
TRBV21-1	TRBJ2-7	-	-	TGTGCCAGCAGCACGGAAAGAACCCTCGAGGGGTCCTACGAGCAGTACTTC	CASSTERTLEGSYEQYF
TRBV5-1	TRBJ2-2	-	-	TGCGCCAGCAGCTTGCCGGCACCTAACACCGGGGAGCTGTTTTTT	CASSLPAPNTGELFF
TRBV27	TRBJ2-7	-	-	TGTGCCAGCAGCTATGGGGCCCCGCACGAGCAGTACTTC	CASSYGAPHEQYF
TRBV20-1	TRBJ2-5	-	few	TGCAGTGCTATGGGGACTCCATCCTTCCCAGAGACCCAGTACTTC	CSAMGTPSFPETQYF
TRBV5-1	TRBJ2-5	-	-	TGCGCCAGCAGCTTGACTCCGGTAGAGACCCAGTACTTC	CASSLTPVETQYF
TRBV4-1	TRBJ2-5	-	-	TGCGCCAGCAGCCAGGACCGGACCTCCCAAGAGACCCAGTACTTC	CASSQDRTSQETQYF
TRBV24-1	TRBJ2-1	-	few	TGTGCCACCAGTGATTTATGGGAGAACGATGAGCAGTTCTTC	CATSDLWENDEQFF
TRBV7-8	TRBJ2-3	TRBD1	few	TGTGCCAGCAGCTTTGCCGGGACAGCTGGAATGGATACGCAGTATTTT	CASSFAGTAGMDTQYF
TRBV6-2/TRBV6-3	TRBJ2-1	-	-	TGTGCCAGCCGACGGAACCTAATGAATGAGCAGTTCTTC	CASRRNLMNEQFF
TRBV24-1	TRBJ2-3	TRBD1	-	TGTGCCACCAGTGTCCCCGGGACAGGGGTGACAGATACGCAGTATTTT	CATSVPGTGVTDTQYF
TRBV5-6	TRBJ2-2	-	-	TGTGCCAGCAGCTTGATGATGAACACCGGGGAGCTGTTTTTT	CASSLMMNTGELFF
TRBV24-1	TRBJ2-5	TRBD1	few	TGTGCCACCAGTGGGGCAGGGGGCAGTTGGGAAGAGACCCAGTACTTC	CATSGAGGSWEETQYF